This T cell receptor beta chain was found in a study of long-term antiretroviral therapy in people with HIV. Study-wide findings and caveats: Blood draws took place between about 2004 and 2018 and possibly involved older ART regimens.

Germline V lookup: CDR1 SGHAT, CDR2 FQDESV (reference sequence). The CDR3 extends over 13 amino acids. Trimming removed 4 bases at V and 4 bases at J, with 10 bases between. As concerns this clone: Its target is unknown.

They ran version v3.0 of the immunoSEQ assay at survey level. TCRdb's copy holds only in-frame clones and misses some; the assay was immunoSEQ multiplex PCR. This sample has about 23,000 clones, with approximately 90% found just once. The V gene is TRBV11-1, the J gene TRBJ1-1; D is unresolved. The origin of this receptor is a man in his fifties or sixties with HIV. Source: unsorted PBMCs, taken 0.6 years after starting antiretroviral therapy. The CDR3 DNA sequence: TGTGCCAGCAGCTCCGGAGGAAGCACTGAAGCTTTCTTT. Its translation is CASSSGGSTEAFF.